These 20 T cell receptor beta chains share one sample of origin, sequenced in a study of T cell changes during pregnancy in multiple sclerosis. The method was immunoSEQ multiplex PCR; TCRdb's version includes in-frame clones alone and lacks a portion of them. Here the sample spans about 43,000 clones, more than 75% being singletons. The source material was PBMCs (not recorded whether the cells were cultured). The receptors here all came from a female donor with multiple sclerosis, enrolled in a pregnancy study.

The CDR3 protein is CASSLGRGNEQYF. The CDR3 DNA follows: TGTGCCAGCAGCTTGGGGAGGGGGAACGAGCAGTACTTC. The genes are TRBV5-6 and TRBJ2-7; D possibly uses TRBD1 or TRBD2 (6 bases each). Trimming took off 0 bases at V and 5 bases at J, with 9 bases between the two ends. The CDR3 has 13 residues. Germline V gene lookup returns CDR1 SGHDT and CDR2 YYEEEE.

This clone was detected only a few times. This chain connects TRBV5-6 to TRBJ2-7, with 8 nucleotides matching TRBD2. Trimming at V came to 6 bases and at J to 4 bases, leaving 6 bases not matched to a gene. The CDR3 contains 13 residues. Germline CDR1 reads SGHDT; CDR2 reads YYEEEE. In DNA form, the CDR3 reads TGTGCCAGCACCACAAGCGGGAGTTACGAGCAGTACTTC. Its translation is CASTTSGSYEQYF.

This rearrangement joins TRBV11-3 to TRBJ2-2, with TRBD1 matching 8 bases. The CDR3 sequence is 16 residues long. Per germline, CDR1 SGHNT and CDR2 YENEEA. V was pared by 5 bases and J by 5 bases, with 10 bases of the junction left unmatched. The CDR3 spells CASSPRGQGLTGELFF. For the CDR3, the DNA is TGTGCCAGCAGCCCGAGAGGACAGGGTCTGACCGGGGAGCTGTTTTTT.

J is TRBJ2-5 and V is TRBV7-9, with 8 nucleotides matching TRBD1. Germline assignment: CDR1 SEHNR and CDR2 FQNEAQ (reference sequence). The V gene end was trimmed by 4 bases and the J gene end by 4 bases; junction bases not matched to a gene: 5. The CDR3 runs 14 residues. Here the CDR3 reads CASSSTQGAETQYF. Written as DNA, the CDR3 is TGTGCCAGCAGCTCAACGCAGGGGGCAGAGACCCAGTACTTC.

The V call is TRBV4-3, the J call TRBJ1-5; D is unclear. Trimming took off 1 base at V and 2 bases at J, with 9 bases between the two ends. Germline CDR1 is LGHNA and CDR2 is YSLEER. The length of the CDR3 is 15 residues. CDR3 loop: CASSQGGGGNQPQHF. CDR3 in DNA: TGCGCCAGCAGCCAAGGGGGAGGTGGCAATCAGCCCCAGCATTTT.

CDR3 sequence: CASSSGQRTMNTEAFF. The DNA for the CDR3 is TGTGCCAGCAGCTCGGGACAGAGGACGATGAACACTGAAGCTTTCTTT. V is TRBV7-9 and J is TRBJ1-1; 7 bases match TRBD1. V lost 4 bases and J lost 0; bases outside the gene matches: 8. The CDR3 contains 16 residues. In germline, CDR1 is SEHNR, CDR2 FQNEAQ (reference sequence).

In its sample, this clone was seen once. The rearrangement uses TRBV4-1 and TRBJ1-1; D possibly corresponds to TRBD1 (6 bases). The ends were cut back, 2 bases at V and 4 bases at J, with 14 bases in the middle. CDR1 and CDR2 from the germline V gene are MGHRA and YSYEKL. The CDR3 covers 15 residues. CDR3 region: CASSQSGGRGTEAFF. The DNA for the CDR3 is TGCGCCAGCAGCCAATCTGGGGGCCGCGGCACTGAAGCTTTCTTT.

This chain connects TRBV19 to TRBJ2-4, with 8 bases lining up with TRBD2. The CDR3 sequence is 16 residues long. Unmatched junction bases numbered 11, after V lost 9 bases and J lost 1 base. Germline lookup yields CDR1 LNHDA and CDR2 SQIVND (reference sequence). The DNA of the CDR3 is TGTGCCAGCGCCATCGAAGCGGGAGACGCCAAAAACATTCAGTACTTC. It encodes CASAIEAGDAKNIQYF. Full variable domain (rest looked up from reference TRBV19 and TRBJ2-4): DGGITQSPKYLFRKEGQNVTLSCEQNLNHDAMYWYRQDPGQGLRLIYYSQIVNDFQKGDIAEGYSVSREKKESFPLTVTSAQKNPTAFYLCASAIEAGDAKNIQYFGAGTRLSVL.

The chain is built from TRBV5-4 and TRBJ2-7, with D perhaps matching TRBD1 or TRBD2 (5 bases each). The CDR3 is made up of 13 amino acids. Trimming removed 2 bases at V and 10 bases at J, with 16 bases between. Germline V gives CDR1 SGHNT, CDR2 YYREEE (reference sequence). CDR3 sequence (DNA): TGTGCCAGCAGCTTAGGGACCATCCCCGCCCAGTACTTC. As protein: CASSLGTIPAQYF.

V usage is TRBV18 and J usage is TRBJ2-1; D is uncertain. V was shortened by 6 bases and J by 10 bases, with 16 bases between the two germline ends. Germline loops: CDR1 KGHSH, CDR2 LQKENI. The CDR3 sequence is 13 residues long. This CDR3 is CASSQNEQREQFF. In nucleotides, the CDR3 is TGTGCCAGCTCCCAGAACGAACAGAGAGAGCAGTTCTTC.

V usage is TRBV5-6 and J usage is TRBJ1-5; TRBD1 is a possible D gene (5 bases). Germline loops: CDR1 SGHDT, CDR2 YYEEEE. The V end lost 0 bases, the J end lost 0 bases, and 7 bases lay between the germline ends. The CDR3 has 15 residues. The CDR3 is CASSLGQGSNQPQHF. DNA for the CDR3: TGTGCCAGCAGCTTGGGGCAGGGTAGCAATCAGCCCCAGCATTTT.

This chain connects TRBV9 to TRBJ2-1; D may be TRBD2 (6 bases). Trimming took off 6 bases at V and 8 bases at J, with 18 bases between the two ends. The germline V gene has CDR1 SGDLS and CDR2 YYNGEE. The CDR3 spans 14 residues. The CDR3, as DNA: TGTGCCAGCACCTCCGCTGGGGGGATCCATGAGCAGTTCTTC. This codes for CASTSAGGIHEQFF.

This chain connects TRBV15 to TRBJ2-1, with 11 bases identical to TRBD2. CDR3 length equals 15 residues. The germline CDR1 and CDR2 sequences are LNHNV and YYDKDF (reference sequence). V lost 2 bases and J lost 8; bases outside the gene matches: 5. The CDR3 here is CATSRSSGRGDEQFF. CDR3 bases: TGTGCCACCAGCAGAAGTAGCGGGAGGGGTGATGAGCAGTTCTTC.

This clone showed up just once. This chain links TRBV28 with TRBJ2-2; possibly TRBD1 for D (5 bases). Germline-derived CDR1 and CDR2 are MDHEN and SYDVKM. V was shortened by 3 bases and J by 0 bases, with 8 bases between the two germline ends. CDR3 length: 15 amino acids. The chain's CDR3 is CASSLAGSNTGELFF. The CDR3 bases are TGTGCCAGCAGTTTGGCAGGGTCGAACACCGGGGAGCTGTTTTTT.

The V gene is TRBV2, the J gene TRBJ2-3; D uncertain. The germline V gene has CDR1 SNHLY and CDR2 FYNNEI. Trimming cost V 3 bases and J 6 bases, with 10 bases left between them. The length of the CDR3 is 13 residues. The DNA of the CDR3 is TGTGCCAGCAGTGAGGACGATCGTGATACGCAGTATTTT. Encoded protein: CASSEDDRDTQYF.

The chain uses TRBV18 and TRBJ2-2; 8 bases fit TRBD2. CDR1 and CDR2 from the germline V gene are KGHSH and LQKENI. This CDR3 comprises 15 residues. V was clipped by 6 bases and J by 2 bases; unmatched bases: 5. In DNA, the CDR3 is TGTGCCAGCTCTAGCGGGGAAAGTAACACCGGGGAGCTGTTTTTT. The encoded protein is CASSSGESNTGELFF.

The V and J genes are TRBV11-2 and TRBJ2-5; TRBD2 matches at 8 bases. Per germline, CDR1 SGHAT and CDR2 FQNNGV. This CDR3 has 14 amino acids. V dropped 2 bases and J dropped 5; count of bases not matched to a gene: 4. The CDR3 sequence: CASSLSGSGETQYF. CDR3 coding DNA: TGTGCCAGCAGCTTAAGCGGGAGTGGGGAGACCCAGTACTTC.

This chain links TRBV9 with TRBJ2-2; TRBD2 agrees at 11 bases. Germline lookup yields CDR1 SGDLS and CDR2 YYNGEE. The CDR3 contains 18 residues. After removal of 4 bases from V and 0 bases from J, the junction contained 8 bases not matched to a gene. CDR3 nucleotide sequence: TGTGCCAGCAGCTTCGCGACTAGCGGGGTTCCGAACACCGGGGAGCTGTTTTTT. Encoded protein: CASSFATSGVPNTGELFF.

The V gene is TRBV4-3, the J gene TRBJ2-1, with 9 bases aligning to TRBD2. Per germline, CDR1 LGHNA and CDR2 YSLEER. The junction had 14 bases not matched to a gene; V was cut back by 6 bases and J by 8 bases. The CDR3 covers 16 residues. CDR3 amino acids: CASRGSLAGIDHEQFF. CDR3 coding DNA: TGCGCCAGCAGGGGGTCCCTAGCGGGAATCGACCATGAGCAGTTCTTC.

The V gene is TRBV6-6, the J gene TRBJ2-1; 8 nucleotides agree with TRBD2. Trimming removed 7 bases from V and 3 bases from J; junction bases left unmatched: 2. Germline V gives CDR1 MNHNY, CDR2 SVGAGI (reference sequence). CDR3 length: 13 residues. CDR3 amino acids: CASKRENYNEQFF. CDR3 in DNA: TGTGCCAGCAAGCGGGAGAACTACAATGAGCAGTTCTTC.